The T cell receptor beta chain under discussion was sequenced for a study of beta chain features in type 1 diabetes. Study results and limitations: Naive, central memory and Treg TCRB repertoires appeared more alike in patients than in healthy donors. All four CD4+ subsets of Type 1 diabetes patients contained TCRB CDR3s that were moderately but significantly shorter.

This clone was seen a handful of times. Its antigen is not identified. Reverse transcription of all isolated RNA meant that expressed TCRB transcripts were sequenced. Only in-frame clones appear in the TCRdb table, and some are missing; sequencing was by immunoSEQ multiplex PCR. Of 41,000 or so clones in the sample, approximately 61% were seen once. V lost 5 bases to trimming and J lost 4 bases; unmatched junction nucleotides: 2. Germline V CDR1 and CDR2: SGHTA, FQGTGA. The CDR3 covers 13 residues. This receptor was taken from a man under 40 with type 1 diabetes. Some clones in this sample may be carry-over from other donors' samples. The sequenced sample consisted of Tregs from blood. The V and J genes are TRBV7-3 and TRBJ1-2; TRBD1 aligns across 9 bases. CDR3 amino acids: CASSPGQGYGYTF. The CDR3 nucleotides read TGTGCCAGCAGCCCGGGACAGGGCTATGGCTACACCTTC.